The entry below describes one T cell receptor beta chain. This sample was taken from a study of spatial heterogeneity in lung cancer. Study summary: PBMC collected at follow-up were sequenced when available, a median of roughly two years after resection.

TCRdb independently ran MiXCR on the 5' RACE reads; one entry per CDR3 protein. The sample includes approximately 110,000 distinct CDR3 sequences, approximately 10% seen only once; the top ten take 20% to 30%. The time point is: blood at routine non-recurrence follow-up after resection. Whole RNA came from tumor, nontumor lung or frozen PBMC and was sequenced without being sorted. The sequences come from PBMCs, collected at follow-up. The TCR sequence derives from a female donor with early-stage non-small cell lung cancer.

The CDR3 loop reads CASNPQGAGTEAFF. CDR3 bases: TGTGCCAGCAACCCACAGGGGGCGGGCACTGAAGCTTTCTTT. The chain is built from TRBV2 and TRBJ1-1; 9 bases agree with TRBD1. The CDR3 is 14 amino acids. CDR1 is SNHLY and CDR2 is FYNNEI in the germline V gene. V lost 7 bases and J lost 4; bases outside the gene matches: 7. The full variable domain, with the rest looked up from reference TRBV2 and TRBJ1-1, is EPEVTQTPSHQVTQMGQEVILRCVPISNHLYFYWYRQILGQKVEFLVSFYNNEISEKSEIFDDQFSVERPDGSNFTLKIRSTKLEDSAMYFCASNPQGAGTEAFFGQGTRLTVV.